The 31 T cell receptor beta chains presented below share a single source sample, sequenced in a study of blood T cell repertoires in COVID-19. TCRdb's copy holds only in-frame clones and misses some; the assay was immunoSEQ multiplex PCR. The sample consists of about 15,000 clones, 65% to 80% of them appearing once. Sequencing used peripheral blood. These receptor sequences come from a boy aged 2 to 10 with active or convalescent COVID-19.

The genes are TRBV4-3 and TRBJ2-2; 10 bases line up with TRBD2. Germline V gives CDR1 LGHNA, CDR2 YSLEER. V lost 4 bases to trimming and J lost 7 bases; unmatched junction nucleotides: 12. The CDR3 is 17 amino acids. CDR3 region: CASSPFGSGRGLGELFF. Here the CDR3 DNA reads TGCGCCAGCAGCCCCTTTGGGAGCGGGAGGGGTCTCGGGGAGCTGTTTTTT.

The J gene is TRBJ1-1, the V gene TRBV14, with no clear D. Germline values: CDR1 SGHDN, CDR2 FVKESK. The CDR3 sequence is 13 residues long. Trimming stripped 3 bases from V and 1 base from J, with 6 bases between. CDR3 in amino acids: CASSQEWNTEAFF. The DNA for the CDR3 is TGTGCCAGCAGCCAGGAGTGGAACACTGAAGCTTTCTTT.

The chain is built from TRBV11-3 and TRBJ2-3; TRBD2 agrees at 11 bases. The CDR3 runs 18 residues. V shed 1 base and J 4 bases; nucleotides not matched to a gene: 10. The germline CDR1 and CDR2 sequences are SGHNT and YENEEA. CDR3 nucleotides: TGTGCCAGCAGCTTAGTAACTAGCGGGGGACTCTCCCCAGATACGCAGTATTTT. This encodes CASSLVTSGGLSPDTQYF.

A single count supports this clone. The V gene is TRBV6-5, the J gene TRBJ2-2, with 8 bases lining up with TRBD1. In germline, CDR1 is MNHEY, CDR2 SVGAGI. The CDR3 is 13 amino acids. The V segment lost 3 bases and the J segment 9 bases; nucleotides outside the gene matches: 3. CDR3 sequence (DNA): TGTGCCAGCAGTTATGGACAGGGCCGGGAGCTGTTTTTT. Translated: CASSYGQGRELFF.

The chain uses TRBV9 and TRBJ1-1; the D is unclear. This CDR3 is built from 16 residues. V was clipped by 1 base and J by 5 bases, with 18 bases between them. The germline gives CDR1 SGDLS, CDR2 YYNGEE. CDR3 loop: CASSVMAGQEVTEAFF. The CDR3 nucleotides are TGTGCCAGCAGCGTAATGGCAGGCCAGGAGGTAACTGAAGCTTTCTTT.

This clone is medium-sized in the sample. This chain uses TRBV5-4 with TRBJ2-1; TRBD2 matches at 14 bases. The CDR3 loop spans 18 amino acids. V gave up 4 bases and J gave up 0 bases; unmatched junction bases: 6. Germline V lookup: CDR1 SGHNT, CDR2 YYREEE (reference sequence). CDR3 nucleotide sequence: TGTGCCAGCAGCCCCGGGACTAGCGGGAGTACCTCCTACAATGAGCAGTTCTTC. Translation: CASSPGTSGSTSYNEQFF.

This chain uses TRBV6-2 or TRBV6-3 with TRBJ2-7; D gene ambiguous. V lost 6 bases and J lost 3, with 6 bases in between. The CDR3 is 11 amino acids. Germline V gene data show CDR1 as MNHEY and CDR2 as SVGEGT. The CDR3 region is CASSLNYEQYF. CDR3 bases: TGTGCCAGCAGCCTAAACTACGAGCAGTACTTC.

By share, this clone counts as medium-sized. The rearrangement joins TRBV5-4 to TRBJ2-2; 10 bases line up with TRBD2. Germline CDR1 is SGHNT and CDR2 is YYREEE (reference sequence). This CDR3 is 15 amino acids long. The J segment lost 5 bases and the V segment lost 2 bases, leaving 3 bases of the junction unmatched. This chain's CDR3 is CASSLSGGATGELFF. DNA of the CDR3: TGTGCCAGCAGCTTAAGCGGGGGGGCTACCGGGGAGCTGTTTTTT.

This rearrangement joins TRBV28 to TRBJ1-2; 7 bases are shared with TRBD1. Trimming removed 6 bases from V and 0 bases from J; junction bases left unmatched: 1. The CDR3 is 13 amino acids. Looked up from germline, CDR1 is MDHEN and CDR2 is SYDVKM. CDR3 DNA: TGTGCCAGCAGGACAGGGCCTAACTATGGCTACACCTTC. Translated, it gives CASRTGPNYGYTF.

The chain recombines TRBV5-4 with TRBJ1-1; perhaps TRBD1 as D (5 bases). Germline V gives CDR1 SGHNT, CDR2 YYREEE (reference sequence). V was cut by 7 bases and J by 3 bases, with 10 bases left in between. This CDR3 comprises 12 residues. The CDR3, as DNA: TGTGCCAGCCAGGGAGGGGACACTGAAGCTTTCTTT. Protein sequence: CASQGGDTEAFF.

The chain links TRBV11-2 to TRBJ2-1; D call uncertain. V gave up 0 bases and J gave up 4 bases, with 4 bases separating them. Germline V gene lookup returns CDR1 SGHAT and CDR2 FQNNGV. The CDR3 contains 13 residues. Written as DNA, the CDR3 is TGTGCCAGCAGCTTAGACAGTTACAATGAGCAGTTCTTC. Its translation is CASSLDSYNEQFF.

The chain joins TRBV19 to TRBJ1-4; 8 nucleotides line up with TRBD1. The germline V gene has CDR1 LNHDA and CDR2 SQIVND (reference sequence). This CDR3 is built from 11 residues. J gave up 13 bases and V 8 bases, and 6 bases lay outside the gene matches. The DNA of the CDR3 is TGTGCCAGTCTACAGGGGGGACGACTGTTTTTT. It codes for CASLQGGRLFF.

The rearrangement links TRBV6-2 or TRBV6-3 to TRBJ1-5; D remains unclear. The V gene lost 6 bases and the J gene lost 15 bases, with 18 bases spanning the gap. CDR3 size: 12 residues. Germline assignment: CDR1 MNHEY and CDR2 SVGEGT. DNA for the CDR3: TGTGCCAGCAGCCCAATCGAGGTGAGGGTGCATTTT. Translated: CASSPIEVRVHF.

The chain employs TRBV29-1 and TRBJ2-2; the D is unclear. Germline-derived CDR1 and CDR2 are SQVTM and ANQGSEA. The ends were cut back, 4 bases at V and 4 bases at J, with 7 bases in the middle. The CDR3 is made up of 12 amino acids. CDR3 sequence reads: CSVAWPTGELFF. DNA of the CDR3: TGCAGCGTTGCCTGGCCCACCGGGGAGCTGTTTTTT.

The gene calls are TRBV19 and TRBJ2-6; D is undetermined. V gave up 6 bases and J gave up 2 bases, with 8 bases separating them. Germline CDR1 LNHDA, CDR2 SQIVND (reference sequence). The CDR3 runs to 14 residues. CDR3 sequence reads: CASRSLTGANVLTF. The CDR3 DNA reads TGTGCCAGTAGGTCCCTTACTGGGGCCAACGTCCTGACTTTC.

This clone has a single count. The chain is built from TRBV28 and TRBJ1-5, with D uncertain. The V and J ends lost 6 bases and 9 bases respectively, with 12 bases between them. The CDR3 loop spans 12 amino acids. CDR1 is MDHEN and CDR2 is SYDVKM in the germline V gene. The CDR3 DNA is TGTGCCAGCAGGCCAACTACCGGGCCCCAGCATTTT. It codes for CASRPTTGPQHF.

J is TRBJ2-1 and V is TRBV6-6; 7 nucleotides agree with TRBD2. Germline V gene lookup returns CDR1 MNHNY and CDR2 SVGAGI (reference sequence). The CDR3 has 19 amino acids. V lost 6 bases, J lost 6 bases, and 23 bases stayed unmatched. CDR3 region: CASSWTIPGGWRVGNEQFF. The CDR3 DNA is TGTGCCAGCAGCTGGACTATCCCCGGGGGGTGGCGTGTGGGCAATGAGCAGTTCTTC.

V and J are TRBV7-2 and TRBJ2-7, with 8 bases fitting TRBD2. The CDR3 has 13 residues. Germline V CDR1 and CDR2: SGHTA, FQGNSA. Losses at the gene ends were 5 bases for V and 2 bases for J; bases not matched to a gene: 2. The chain's CDR3 is CASSLGLAYEQYF. DNA of the CDR3: TGTGCCAGCAGCCTGGGACTAGCCTACGAGCAGTACTTC. The complete variable domain, with remaining parts taken from reference TRBV7-2 and TRBJ2-7, reads GAGVSQSPSNKVTEKGKDVELRCDPISGHTALYWYRQSLGQGLEFLIYFQGNSAPDKSGLPSDRFSAERTGGSVSTLTIQRTQQEDSAVYLCASSLGLAYEQYFGPGTRLTVT.

This clone appeared a few times. The chain joins TRBV20-1 to TRBJ1-1; the D is unclear. Per the germline V gene, CDR1 is DFQATT and CDR2 is SNEGSKA (reference sequence). The CDR3 has 14 residues. V was trimmed by 3 bases and J by 0 bases, leaving 11 bases between them. This CDR3 is CSASKTLVNTEAFF. CDR3 DNA sequence: TGCAGTGCTAGTAAGACTCTGGTGAACACTGAAGCTTTCTTT.

This sequence joins TRBV11-3 and TRBJ2-2, with 10 bases identical to TRBD1. With 4 bases clipped from V and 7 bases from J, the junction kept 3 bases outside the gene matches. The CDR3 covers 14 residues. Germline V gives CDR1 SGHNT, CDR2 YENEEA. CDR3 DNA sequence: TGTGCCAGCAGCTCTCGGGACAGGGGCGGGGAGCTGTTTTTT. Encoded protein: CASSSRDRGGELFF.

The table lists this clone with a few counts. The chain couples TRBV28 to TRBJ2-2, with D possibly being TRBD1 (7 bases). The CDR3 sequence is 15 residues long. The V gene's germline CDR1 is MDHEN and CDR2 SYDVKM. Trimming removed 4 bases from V and 7 bases from J, with 16 bases in between. CDR3 in DNA: TGTGCCAGCAGTTGGGCAGGGGGGAGCATCGGGGAGCTGTTTTTT. Its translation: CASSWAGGSIGELFF.

CDR3 in amino acids: CASSYQGWDIQYF. The CDR3 nucleotides are TGTGCCAGCAGTTACCAGGGCTGGGACATTCAGTACTTC. The chain has TRBV6-2 or TRBV6-3 and TRBJ2-4, with D maybe TRBD1 (5 bases). The CDR3 spans 13 residues. Germline V gives CDR1 MNHEY, CDR2 SVGEGT. Trimming took off 2 bases at V and 8 bases at J, with 10 bases between the two ends.

The chain links TRBV18 to TRBJ2-5; TRBD2 might be the D (5 bases). CDR3 length: 13 amino acids. Per the germline V gene, CDR1 is KGHSH and CDR2 is LQKENI. Trimming shortened V by 3 bases and J by 5 bases, and 10 bases separated the two germline ends. The CDR3 region has the DNA TGTGCCAGCTCACCCAGACTAACCGAGACCCAGTACTTC. Encoded protein: CASSPRLTETQYF.

V and J are TRBV6-2 or TRBV6-3 and TRBJ2-7; 8 nucleotides align to TRBD1. V shed 5 bases and J 5 bases; nucleotides not matched to a gene: 5. The germline V gene encodes CDR1 MNHEY and CDR2 SVGEGT. The CDR3 totals 13 residues. CDR3 nucleotide sequence: TGTGCCAGCAGTCTCGGACAGGGCCACGAGCAGTACTTC. Protein sequence: CASSLGQGHEQYF.

The chain is built from TRBV19 and TRBJ2-3; possibly TRBD1 for D (7 bases). CDR1 is LNHDA and CDR2 is SQIVND in the germline V gene (reference sequence). V gave up 4 bases and J gave up 3 bases, with 20 bases separating them. This CDR3 is 17 amino acids long. This CDR3 is CASSTEGRGVWTDTQYF. For the CDR3, the DNA is TGTGCCAGTAGTACCGAGGGCAGGGGGGTGTGGACAGATACGCAGTATTTT.

This clone has just a few counts. The rearrangement links TRBV28 to TRBJ1-2, with D uncertain. The germline CDR1 and CDR2 sequences are MDHEN and SYDVKM. Trimming shortened V by 1 base and J by 4 bases, and 4 bases separated the two germline ends. This CDR3 is 12 amino acids long. CDR3 coding DNA: TGTGCCAGCAGTTTATCAGGCTATGGCTACACCTTC. As protein: CASSLSGYGYTF.

This clone showed up just a few times. CDR3 sequence: CASSLGLAYEQYF. The CDR3 DNA sequence: TGCGCCAGCAGCCTGGGACTAGCTTACGAGCAGTACTTC. This chain uses TRBV10-2 with TRBJ2-7; 9 bases fit TRBD2. There are 13 residues in the CDR3. Looked up from germline, CDR1 is WSHSY and CDR2 is SAAADI. Trimming at V came to 6 bases and at J to 4 bases, leaving 4 bases not matched to a gene.

For this clone: The junction departs from germline at one end; a sequencing error may be responsible. The chain uses TRBV18 and TRBJ1-4; unclear D gene. The CDR3 contains 13 residues. Germline CDR1 and CDR2: KGHSH and LQKENI. The CDR3 is CVSSPPTREKLFF. DNA for the CDR3: TGTGTCAGCTCACCACCTACTCGTGAAAAACTGTTTTTT.

This rearrangement joins TRBV28 to TRBJ1-5, with D possibly TRBD1 on 5 matching bases. The CDR3 sequence is 13 residues long. V lost 5 bases to trimming and J lost 10 bases, with 15 bases between them. Looked up from germline, CDR1 is MDHEN and CDR2 is SYDVKM. CDR3 in amino acids: CASSAERGLPQHF. CDR3 nucleotide sequence: TGTGCCAGCAGTGCCGAACGGGGGTTACCCCAGCATTTT.

This clone is classed as medium-sized. The chain uses TRBV5-4 and TRBJ2-7; D unresolved. In germline, CDR1 is SGHNT, CDR2 YYREEE (reference sequence). The CDR3 spans 13 residues. V lost 4 bases, J lost 5 bases, and 13 bases lay in between. The DNA of the CDR3 is TGTGCCAGCAGCGGCCCCTTCCGCAACGAGCAGTACTTC. Translating it yields CASSGPFRNEQYF.

The chain links TRBV6-5 to TRBJ2-7; 9 bases fit TRBD1. J lost 3 bases, V lost 6 bases, and 9 bases had no gene match. There are 15 residues in the CDR3. Per the germline V gene, CDR1 is MNHEY and CDR2 is SVGAGI. The CDR3 sequence: CASSRPDRGHYEQYF. CDR3 nucleotide sequence: TGTGCCAGCAGCCGCCCGGACAGGGGCCACTACGAGCAGTACTTC.